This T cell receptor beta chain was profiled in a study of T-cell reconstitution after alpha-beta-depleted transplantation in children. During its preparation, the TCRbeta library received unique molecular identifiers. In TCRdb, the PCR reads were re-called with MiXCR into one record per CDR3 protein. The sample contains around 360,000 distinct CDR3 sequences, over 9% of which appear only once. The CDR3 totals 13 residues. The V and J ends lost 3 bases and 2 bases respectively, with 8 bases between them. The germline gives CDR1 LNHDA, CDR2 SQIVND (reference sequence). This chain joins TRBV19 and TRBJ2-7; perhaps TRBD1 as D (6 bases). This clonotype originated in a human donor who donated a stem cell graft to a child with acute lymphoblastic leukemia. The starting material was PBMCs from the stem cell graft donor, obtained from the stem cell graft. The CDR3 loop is CASSITGTYEQYF. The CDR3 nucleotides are TGTGCCAGTAGTATCACAGGGACCTACGAGCAGTACTTC.